Sequencing of this TCR beta chain was carried out in a study of blood T cell repertoires in COVID-19. Whole-study context: Samples of COVID-19 (acute and convalescent) were obtained from the United States, Italy and Spain. Sources were T cells, B-cell-depleted T cells, or PBMCs; the material itself was cDNA or gDNA.

In the authors' methods: Using reference gene primer amplification, nucleated cell counts were estimated. The data were produced by immunoSEQ multiplex PCR, yet TCRdb's version contains in-frame clones alone and is incomplete. V and J calls plus clone size are reproduced from that table; the DNA served to infer D and trimming. The sample holds nearly 95,000 clones; 75% to 90% are singletons and the top ten take about 1.5%. The TCR originated in a human donor with active COVID-19. The donor label of this sample is uncertain. The specimen was peripheral blood.

The CDR3 region is CASSVFGTVSPYEQYF. In nucleotides, the CDR3 is TGTGCCAGCAGCGTATTCGGGACAGTGAGCCCCTACGAGCAGTACTTC. This rearrangement joins TRBV9 to TRBJ2-7; 7 nucleotides match TRBD1. CDR3 length: 16 amino acids. V dropped 1 base and J dropped 2; count of bases not matched to a gene: 9. Germline CDR1 reads SGDLS; CDR2 reads YYNGEE.